This T cell receptor (beta chain) emerged from a study of T cell responses to AZD1222 COVID-19 vaccine. Study-level findings and limits: Unmutated variant regions reportedly attract nearly half of all spike-specific TCRs.

This clone was seen only once. Its specificity is unknown. CDR3 length: 15 amino acids. Trimming pared 7 bases from V and 4 bases from J, leaving 17 bases between. CDR1 and CDR2 (germline): SNHLY, FYNNEI. The table came from immunoSEQ multiplex PCR; TCRdb's copy has only in-frame clones and leaves some out. Counted here are some 110,000 clones, around 81% occurring once; the ten biggest clones make up about 9.7%. The sample here was peripheral blood, taken on day 0 of AZD1222 vaccination. The TCR sequence derives from an adult in good health. This sequence joins TRBV2 and TRBJ1-5; TRBD1 might be the D (5 bases). CDR3 nucleotides: TGTGCCAGCACCCCAGGGCCGTGGCTAAATCAGCCCCAGCATTTT. Its protein product is CASTPGPWLNQPQHF.